The rows below give T cell receptor beta chains drawn from one sample of a study of blood T cells in healthy people across ages. MiXCR was run by TCRdb on the 5' RACE reads, yielding one entry per CDR3 protein. The sample comprises approximately 690,000 distinct CDR3 sequences, 58% of which are singletons, and 30% to 45% rests with the top ten. The sample comprised blood. These receptors were obtained from a man in his fifties or sixties in good health. CDR3s include the opening cysteine and the closing phenylalanine or tryptophan. The order of the fields is V gene, clone size, J gene, D gene, CDR3 DNA, CDR3 protein. A D gene is named only where the DNA matches it firmly. Clone size is shown for a subset of rows, as once, few, many or a class of expanded clone.

TRBV15,few,TRBJ1-4,-,TGTGCCACCAGCAGAGCCCGTACAGAAAAACTGTTTTTT,CATSRARTEKLFF
TRBV18,-,TRBJ2-7,-,TGTGCCAGCTCACCAGTACAGAACTACGAGCAGTACTTC,CASSPVQNYEQYF
TRBV7-2,-,TRBJ1-1,TRBD1,TGTGCCAGCAGCTTAGCGTGGACAGGGGGCACTGAAGCTTTCTTT,CASSLAWTGGTEAFF
TRBV7-6,few,TRBJ2-5,TRBD2,TGTGCCAGCAGCTTAGGGGCACTAGCGCGGCAAGAGACCCAGTACTTC,CASSLGALARQETQYF
TRBV3-1,-,TRBJ2-7,-,TGTGCCAGCAGCCACCTTCTAGCTTACGAGCAGTACTTC,CASSHLLAYEQYF
TRBV28,-,TRBJ2-1,TRBD2,TGTGCCAGCAGAGTAGGGGGGACTAGCGGGAATGAGCAGTTCTTC,CASRVGGTSGNEQFF
TRBV20-1,few,TRBJ2-5,TRBD2,TGCAGTGCTAGAAGCGGGGGACAAGAGACCCAGTACTTC,CSARSGGQETQYF
TRBV2,-,TRBJ2-1,-,TGTGCCAGCACCGACAGGTTTTCCTACAATGAGCAGTTCTTC,CASTDRFSYNEQFF
TRBV12-3/TRBV12-4,-,TRBJ2-3,TRBD2,TGTGCCAGCAGTCGGGGGTTCAATAGCGGGGGAAACACAGATACGCAGTATTTT,CASSRGFNSGGNTDTQYF
TRBV7-8,-,TRBJ2-3,TRBD2,TGTGCCAGCAGCTCTCAGCGGGGGTGGGGCACAGATACGCAGTATTTT,CASSSQRGWGTDTQYF
TRBV7-9,few,TRBJ1-2,TRBD1,TGTGCCAGCAGCATGACAGGGGGGCATGGCTACACCTTC,CASSMTGGHGYTF
TRBV4-2,-,TRBJ2-3,TRBD2,TGTGCCAGCAGCCAGGAGCGGGGGGGAGCAGATACGCAGTATTTT,CASSQERGGADTQYF
TRBV7-2,-,TRBJ2-3,-,TGTGCCAGCAGCCATCGGGCAGGGAGGGATACGCAGTATTTT,CASSHRAGRDTQYF
TRBV28,-,TRBJ1-4,-,TGTGCCAGCAGCCGCAGGGGTGGTTATGAAAAACTGTTTTTT,CASSRRGGYEKLFF
TRBV4-1,-,TRBJ2-1,-,TGCGCCAGCAGCCAAGAGCAACAGGGCCTATACAATGAGCAGTTCTTC,CASSQEQQGLYNEQFF
TRBV12-5,once,TRBJ1-1,TRBD1,TGTGCTAGTGGTGTGGGACAGGGGGGCGCTGAAGCTTTCTTT,CASGVGQGGAEAFF
TRBV28,few,TRBJ2-1,TRBD1,TGTGCCAGCAGTGGATCCAAACAGGGGAATGAGCAGTTCTTC,CASSGSKQGNEQFF
TRBV7-2,-,TRBJ2-6,TRBD1,TGTGCCAGCAACATAGGGGGCACTGGGGCCAACGTCCTGACTTTC,CASNIGGTGANVLTF
TRBV20-1,-,TRBJ2-5,-,TGCAGTGCTCTTCCGAATCGGGAGACCCAGTACTTC,CSALPNRETQYF
TRBV6-6,-,TRBJ1-4,-,TGTGCCAGCAGCCCGTCAGGAAGGGAGGATGAAAAACTGTTTTTT,CASSPSGREDEKLFF
TRBV20-1,few,TRBJ2-7,-,TGCAGTGCTCTGCCGGGTTTTGGGGTATACGAGCAGTACTTC,CSALPGFGVYEQYF
TRBV5-1,few,TRBJ1-6,-,TGCGCCAGCAGCTTGCGCCCCCGGGGCAATTCACCCCTCCACTTT,CASSLRPRGNSPLHF
TRBV28,-,TRBJ2-2,-,TGTGCCAGCAGTTTGGGGCAGGGGACCGGGGAGCTGTTTTTT,CASSLGQGTGELFF
TRBV4-1,-,TRBJ2-5,-,TGCGCCAGCAGCCGAAAAGCCGAACAGTACTTC,CASSRKAEQYF
TRBV2,-,TRBJ1-6,-,TGTGCCAGCAGTGAATTATGGAATTCACCCCTCCACTTT,CASSELWNSPLHF